The T cell receptor (beta chain) under discussion was sequenced for a study of T cell responses to AZD1222 COVID-19 vaccine. Using immunoSEQ multiplex PCR, the repertoire was profiled, and TCRdb retains in-frame clones only, with some absent. The sample has some 150,000 clones, roughly 93% seen once. V lost 5 bases and J lost 4, with 9 bases in between. CDR3 length equals 12 residues. Germline V gene data show CDR1 as SGHNT and CDR2 as YYREEE (reference sequence). This receptor was taken from an adult who received the AZD1222 COVID-19 vaccine. The chain links TRBV5-4 to TRBJ1-1, with D unresolved. The sample consisted of peripheral blood, taken 28 days after the second AZD1222 dose. The CDR3 is CASSSPSTEAFF. CDR3 nucleotides: TGTGCCAGCAGTTCCCCTTCCACTGAAGCTTTCTTT.